This TCR beta chain was observed in a study of T cell responses to AZD1222 COVID-19 vaccine. Overall study results and limits: Donors were mostly white British, more females; clonal diversity possibly underestimated. At baseline, just five to seven AZD1222 recipients tested seropositive. No repertoire was sampled before or during the peak T cell response, only after it. Elevations in Spike-specific TCR breadth and depth followed administration of two AZD1222 doses.

Clones were sequenced by immunoSEQ multiplex PCR, and TCRdb holds only the in-frame ones, with some missing. This sample carries roughly 150,000 clones, around nine tenths of them seen once, and the ten largest clones take approximately 1.8%. This clone has only a few counts. Antigen: not known. The V and J ends lost 0 bases and 2 bases respectively, with 7 bases between them. Germline V gene data show CDR1 as SGHRS and CDR2 as YFSETQ. There are 14 residues in the CDR3. Sequencing was performed on peripheral blood, taken on day 0 of AZD1222 vaccination. This TCR was recovered from an adult in good health. The chain uses TRBV5-1 and TRBJ2-3; D unclear. CDR3 in DNA: TGCGCCAGCAGCTTGGACCCTGTCACAGATACGCAGTATTTT. Protein: CASSLDPVTDTQYF.